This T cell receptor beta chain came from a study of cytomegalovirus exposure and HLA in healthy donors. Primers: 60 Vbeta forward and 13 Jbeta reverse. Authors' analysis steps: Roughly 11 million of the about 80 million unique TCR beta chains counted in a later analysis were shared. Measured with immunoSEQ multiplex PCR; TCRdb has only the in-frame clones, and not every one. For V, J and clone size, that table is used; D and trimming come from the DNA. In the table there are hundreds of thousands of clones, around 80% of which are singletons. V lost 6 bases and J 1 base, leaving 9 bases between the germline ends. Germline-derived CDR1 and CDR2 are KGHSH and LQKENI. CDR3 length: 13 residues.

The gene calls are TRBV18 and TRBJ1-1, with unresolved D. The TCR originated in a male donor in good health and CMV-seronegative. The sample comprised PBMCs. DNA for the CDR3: TGTGCCAGCTCCTTAGCGAGGAACACTGAAGCTTTCTTT. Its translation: CASSLARNTEAFF.